These 15 T cell receptor beta chains came from one sample sequenced in a study of shared clonotypes between healthy human individuals. Generated by immunoSEQ multiplex PCR, the TCRdb table keeps only in-frame clones and is missing some. The profile covers more than 400,000 clones, with approximately 84% appearing a single time and approximately 12% taken by the ten largest. What was sequenced was PBMCs. Receptor source: a woman aged 40 to 50 in good health. Some clones in this sample may be carry-over from other donors' samples.

This rearrangement joins TRBV7-9 to TRBJ2-3, with D perhaps TRBD1 or TRBD2 (5 bases each). CDR1 and CDR2 from the germline V gene are SEHNR and FQNEAQ (reference sequence). The V end was cut by 1 base, the J end by 0 bases, with 11 bases between. The CDR3 extends over 16 amino acids. The CDR3: CASSLGGARSTDTQYF. The CDR3 nucleotides read TGTGCCAGCAGCTTAGGAGGGGCCAGAAGCACAGATACGCAGTATTTT.

This clone was detected ten times or more. Other DNA sequences within the sample encode an identical CDR3. This sequence joins TRBV19 and TRBJ1-1; maybe TRBD1 (6 bases). V lost 3 bases and J 4 bases, leaving 12 bases between the germline ends. The length of the CDR3 is 14 residues. The germline CDR1 and CDR2 sequences are LNHDA and SQIVND (reference sequence). CDR3 sequence: CASSIGQPGTEAFF. The CDR3 DNA sequence: TGTGCCAGTAGTATCGGACAGCCCGGCACTGAAGCTTTCTTT.

This clone was picked up many times. Other DNA sequences in this sample translate to the same CDR3. This chain links TRBV28 with TRBJ2-7; 9 bases match TRBD2. The V and J ends lost 3 bases and 2 bases, in that order; junction bases with no gene match: 2. Germline lookup yields CDR1 MDHEN and CDR2 SYDVKM. This CDR3 has 14 residues. DNA of the CDR3: TGTGCCAGCAGTTTGCGGGAGGGAGCCTACGAGCAGTACTTC. Amino acid sequence: CASSLREGAYEQYF.

The chain carries TRBV28 and TRBJ2-7; possibly TRBD2 for D (6 bases). This CDR3 is 14 amino acids long. With 5 bases removed from V and 5 bases from J, the gap between germline ends came to 16 bases. Germline lookup yields CDR1 MDHEN and CDR2 SYDVKM. CDR3 DNA sequence: TGTGCCAGCAGTCCCCAGAATGGAGGGAACGAGCAGTACTTC. Residues: CASSPQNGGNEQYF.

A note on this clone: This sequence is one base from a far larger clone and is likely a read error. Other DNA sequences in this sample translate to the same CDR3. This chain links TRBV6-1 with TRBJ1-2; 8 nucleotides line up with TRBD1. Germline V gene sequence: CDR1 MNHNS, CDR2 SASEGT. CDR3 length: 18 residues. The CDR3 bases are TGTGCAAGCAGTGAAGCCCTCAGAGCGCTGTCAGGGGGCGTTGGCTACACCTTC. This codes for CASSEALRALSGGVGYTF.

Written as DNA, the CDR3 is TGCAGCGTTGAAGATCGGGCTGGCGTGGAGACCCAGTACTTC. Its translation: CSVEDRAGVETQYF. V gene TRBV29-1 combines with J gene TRBJ2-5; no clear D gene. Germline CDR1 is SQVTM and CDR2 is ANQGSEA. Trimming cost V 0 bases and J 5 bases, with 13 bases left between them. The CDR3 spans 14 residues.

The genes are TRBV2 and TRBJ2-7; possibly TRBD2 for D (6 bases). Germline lookup yields CDR1 SNHLY and CDR2 FYNNEI. CDR3 length equals 15 residues. The germline V and J ends were trimmed by 2 bases and 0 bases, with 11 bases remaining between them. The CDR3 reads CASSEFWTTSYEQYF. The CDR3 coding sequence is TGTGCCAGCAGTGAATTTTGGACTACCTCCTACGAGCAGTACTTC.

This chain uses TRBV4-2 with TRBJ1-1; no clear D gene. CDR1 LGHNA and CDR2 YNFKEQ come from the germline V gene. Trimming cost V 4 bases and J 0 bases, with 9 bases left between them. This CDR3 has 14 amino acids. The DNA for the CDR3 is TGTGCCAGCAGCCGTCCCACCTTGAACACTGAAGCTTTCTTT. Translated: CASSRPTLNTEAFF.

This clone was seen only a few times. The rearrangement uses TRBV19 and TRBJ1-4; TRBD1 matches at 9 bases. The CDR3 has 13 residues. Germline CDR1 reads LNHDA; CDR2 reads SQIVND (reference sequence). V shed 8 bases, J shed 8 bases, and the junction held 6 bases outside the gene matches. The DNA of the CDR3 is TGTGCCAGTTCACAGGGGGCAGGAGAAAAACTGTTTTTT. Translation: CASSQGAGEKLFF.

The J gene is TRBJ2-7, the V gene TRBV30; D not resolved. Trimming took 0 bases from V and 0 from J, leaving 9 bases between them. The CDR3 is made up of 14 amino acids. Germline V lookup: CDR1 GTSNPN, CDR2 SVGIG (reference sequence). In nucleotides, the CDR3 is TGTGCCTGGAGTGTACGTCTATCCTCCTACGAGCAGTACTTC. Amino acids: CAWSVRLSSYEQYF.

This chain joins TRBV6-1 and TRBJ1-4; 8 nucleotides match TRBD1. J lost 0 bases, V lost 3 bases, and 0 bases had no gene match. Germline CDR1 and CDR2: MNHNS and SASEGT. This CDR3 has 15 amino acids. Here the CDR3 DNA reads TGTGCCAGCAGTGAGACAGGGGCAACTAATGAAAAACTGTTTTTT. It encodes CASSETGATNEKLFF.

The gene calls are TRBV4-1 and TRBJ1-2; no definite D call. The CDR3 has 15 residues. Germline CDR1 is MGHRA and CDR2 is YSYEKL. V was shortened by 0 bases and J by 0 bases, with 8 bases between the two germline ends. For the CDR3, the DNA is TGCGCCAGCAGCCAAGAGGAACTTACTAACTATGGCTACACCTTC. Its translation: CASSQEELTNYGYTF.

The chain links TRBV18 to TRBJ2-1; no firm D call. The V end was cut by 6 bases, the J end by 7 bases, with 10 bases between. CDR1 is KGHSH and CDR2 is LQKENI in the germline V gene. The CDR3 totals 12 residues. The CDR3 DNA sequence: TGTGCCAGCTCCCCGATGGAGAATGAGCAGTTCTTC. Residues: CASSPMENEQFF.

On this clone: Other nucleotide sequences from this sample produce the same CDR3. V is TRBV1 and J is TRBJ2-7; TRBD1, as called in the table, went unchecked against the DNA. TRBV1 is termed a pseudogene. This CDR3 region has 14 residues. CDR3 protein: CTSSPQGTPPEQYF. The CDR3 nucleotides are TGCACCAGCAGCCCCCAGGGGACCCCCCCCGAGCAGTACTTC.

The chain combines TRBV7-3 with TRBJ2-2; D gene unclear. The CDR3 extends over 13 amino acids. CDR1 and CDR2 from the germline V gene are SGHTA and FQGTGA. Trimming pared 7 bases from V and 3 bases from J, leaving 9 bases between. The CDR3 DNA reads as TGTGCCAGCACCGACTTCTACACCGGGGAGCTGTTTTTT. Translation: CASTDFYTGELFF.